The clone carrying this TCR beta chain has a count of ten or more. What it recognizes is unknown. Researchers made TCR beta libraries by using iRepertoire HTBI primers and running Arm-PCR on CDR3 regions. TCRdb analysed the multiplex PCR reads with MiXCR anew, one entry per CDR3 protein. The data show more than 450,000 distinct CDR3 sequences, 15% to 20% seen once. CDR1 is DFQATT, CDR2 SNEGSKA, per germline (reference sequence). The CDR3 extends over 15 amino acids. The junction had 3 bases not matched to a gene; V was cut back by 3 bases and J by 2 bases. The data originate from a study of regulatory T cells in long-lasting Graves disease. Study findings and constraints: New patients shared around 1,000 public clonotypes, and persistent patients shared more, with a few thousand.

Indicated time point: newly diagnosed GD, antithyroid drugs for less than 3 months. From PBMCs, RNA was extracted and then used to make the TCR library. In addition, the sample was reused for a study of T cells in Graves' hyperthyroidism and ophthalmopathy. That work states: Most expanded thyroid clonotypes above 0.001 also appeared in blood.

This chain joins TRBV20-1 and TRBJ2-1; 11 bases fit TRBD1. The TCR was taken from a man aged 35-49 years with Graves disease. The specimen comprised peripheral blood mononuclear cells (PBMCs), sampled at new diagnosis, from a patient treated with antithyroid drugs. CDR3 protein: CSARGTGGAYNEQFF. DNA of the CDR3: TGCAGTGCTAGGGGGACAGGGGGTGCCTACAATGAGCAGTTCTTC.